This TCR beta chain derives from a study of early T cells in non-severe SARS-CoV-2 infection. The overall study: Bulk RNA isolated from unsorted whole blood underwent sequencing; chains were not paired. Notes on the study in general: Matching results from VDJdb favored anti-spike CD8 responses, leaving private and CD4 specificities undetected.

This clonotype has just a few counts. Its antigen remains unknown. Individually, cDNA molecules had unique molecular identifiers attached to them. From the 5' RACE reads, TCRdb called clonotypes with MiXCR, one entry per CDR3 protein. The data contain 45,000 to 55,000 distinct CDR3 sequences, over 7.5% of them seen just once; the ten biggest clones take up over 6.5%. This CDR3 has 16 amino acids. Germline CDR1 is SGHVS and CDR2 is FQNEAQ. With 5 bases clipped from V and 2 bases from J, the junction kept 6 bases outside the gene matches. This receptor was identified in an adult who was a healthcare worker with PCR-confirmed SARS-CoV-2 infection or an uninfected control (not recorded which). The chain is built from TRBV7-8 and TRBJ2-3; 11 bases are a match to TRBD2. The sample taken for sequencing was whole blood. The CDR3 DNA is TGTGCCAGCAGCCTAGGGACTAGCGGAAACACAGATACGCAGTATTTT. Its translation is CASSLGTSGNTDTQYF.